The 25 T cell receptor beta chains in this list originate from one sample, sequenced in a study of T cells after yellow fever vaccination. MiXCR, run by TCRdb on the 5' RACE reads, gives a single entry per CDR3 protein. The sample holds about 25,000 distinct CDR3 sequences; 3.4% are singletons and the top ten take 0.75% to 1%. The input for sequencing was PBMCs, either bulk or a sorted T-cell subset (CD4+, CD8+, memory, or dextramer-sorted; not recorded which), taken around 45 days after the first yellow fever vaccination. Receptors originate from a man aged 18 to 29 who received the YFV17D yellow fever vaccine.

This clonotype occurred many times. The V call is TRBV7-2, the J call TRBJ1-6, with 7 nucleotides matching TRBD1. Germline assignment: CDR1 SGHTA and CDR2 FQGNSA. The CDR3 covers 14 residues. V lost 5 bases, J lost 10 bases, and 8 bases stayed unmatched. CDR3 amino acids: CASSPWDSRSPLHF. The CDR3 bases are TGTGCCAGCAGCCCCTGGGACAGTAGGTCACCCCTCCACTTT. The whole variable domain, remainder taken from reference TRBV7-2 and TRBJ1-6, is GAGVSQSPSNKVTEKGKDVELRCDPISGHTALYWYRQSLGQGLEFLIYFQGNSAPDKSGLPSDRFSAERTGGSVSTLTIQRTQQEDSAVYLCASSPWDSRSPLHFGNGTRLTVT.

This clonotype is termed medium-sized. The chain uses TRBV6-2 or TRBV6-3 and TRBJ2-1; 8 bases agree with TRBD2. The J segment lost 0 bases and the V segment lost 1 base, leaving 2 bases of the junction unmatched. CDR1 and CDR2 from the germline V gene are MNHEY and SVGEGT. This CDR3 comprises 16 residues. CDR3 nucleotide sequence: TGTGCCAGCAGTTACTTGCGGGGGGACTCCTACAATGAGCAGTTCTTC. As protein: CASSYLRGDSYNEQFF.

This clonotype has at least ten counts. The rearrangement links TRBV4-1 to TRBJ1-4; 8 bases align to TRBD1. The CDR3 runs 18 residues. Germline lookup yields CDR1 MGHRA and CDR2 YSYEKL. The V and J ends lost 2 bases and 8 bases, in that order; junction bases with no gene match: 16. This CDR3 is CASSQLRGTGGFGEKLFF. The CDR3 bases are TGCGCCAGCAGCCAACTAAGGGGAACAGGGGGTTTCGGCGAAAAACTGTTTTTT.

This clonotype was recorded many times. The CDR3 sequence: CASSLVRGRGRDTQYF. CDR3 bases: TGTGCCAGCAGCTTGGTACGCGGGCGTGGGAGAGATACGCAGTATTTT. The chain links TRBV5-6 to TRBJ2-3; the D gene is possibly TRBD2 (5 bases). CDR3 size: 16 residues. Germline loops: CDR1 SGHDT, CDR2 YYEEEE. The V end was cut by 0 bases, the J end by 5 bases, with 16 bases between.

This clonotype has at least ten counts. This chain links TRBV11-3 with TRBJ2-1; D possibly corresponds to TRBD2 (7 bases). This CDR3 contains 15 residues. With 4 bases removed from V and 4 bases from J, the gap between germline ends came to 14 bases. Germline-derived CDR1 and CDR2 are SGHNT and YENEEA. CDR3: CASSSGGGPYNEQFF. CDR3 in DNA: TGTGCCAGCAGCTCGGGGGGCGGCCCTTACAATGAGCAGTTCTTC.

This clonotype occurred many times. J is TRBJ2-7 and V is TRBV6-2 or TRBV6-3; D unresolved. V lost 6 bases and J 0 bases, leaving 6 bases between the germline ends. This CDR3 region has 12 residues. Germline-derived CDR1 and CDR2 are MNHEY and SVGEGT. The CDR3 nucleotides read TGTGCCAGCAGCCACAACTCCTACGAGCAGTACGTC. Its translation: CASSHNSYEQYV.

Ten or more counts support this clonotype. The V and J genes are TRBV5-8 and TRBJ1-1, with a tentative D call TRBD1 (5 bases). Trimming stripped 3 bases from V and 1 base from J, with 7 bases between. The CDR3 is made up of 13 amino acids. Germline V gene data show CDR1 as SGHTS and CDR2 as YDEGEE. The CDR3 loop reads CASSSTANTEAFF. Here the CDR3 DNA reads TGTGCCAGCAGCTCGACAGCGAACACTGAAGCTTTCTTT.

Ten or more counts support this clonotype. CDR3 region: CASSLGGRTDTQYF. CDR3 bases: TGTGCCAGCAGCTTGGGGGGGCGGACAGATACGCAGTATTTT. This chain joins TRBV7-3 and TRBJ2-3; tentatively, D is TRBD2 (7 bases). The CDR3 extends over 14 amino acids. In germline, CDR1 is SGHTA, CDR2 FQGTGA. V shed 3 bases and J shed 3 bases, with 10 bases lying between them.

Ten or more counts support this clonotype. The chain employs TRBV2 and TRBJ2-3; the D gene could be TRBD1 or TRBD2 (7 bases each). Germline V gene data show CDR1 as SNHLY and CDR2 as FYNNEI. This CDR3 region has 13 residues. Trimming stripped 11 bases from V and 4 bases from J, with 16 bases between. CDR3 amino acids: CAARGEGPDTQYF. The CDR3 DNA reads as TGTGCCGCCAGGGGGGAGGGTCCAGATACGCAGTATTTT.

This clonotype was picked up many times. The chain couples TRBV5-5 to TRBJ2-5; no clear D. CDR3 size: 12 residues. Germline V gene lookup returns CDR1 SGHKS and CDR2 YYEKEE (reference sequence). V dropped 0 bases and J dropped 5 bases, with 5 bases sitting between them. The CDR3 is CASSLAFETQYF. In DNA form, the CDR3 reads TGTGCCAGCAGCTTGGCCTTTGAGACCCAGTACTTC.

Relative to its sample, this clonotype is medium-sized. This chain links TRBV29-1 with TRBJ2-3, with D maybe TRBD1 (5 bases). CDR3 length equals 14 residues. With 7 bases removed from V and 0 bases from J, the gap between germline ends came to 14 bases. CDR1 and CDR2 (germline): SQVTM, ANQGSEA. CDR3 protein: CSARTLWSTDTQYF. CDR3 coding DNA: TGCAGCGCACGGACACTTTGGAGCACAGATACGCAGTATTTT.

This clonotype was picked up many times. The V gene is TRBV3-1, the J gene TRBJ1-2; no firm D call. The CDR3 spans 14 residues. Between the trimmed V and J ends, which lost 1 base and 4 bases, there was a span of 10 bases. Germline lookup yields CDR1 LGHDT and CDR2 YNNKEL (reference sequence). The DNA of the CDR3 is TGTGCCAGCAGCCAAGGGCAGCGAATCTATGGCTACACCTTC. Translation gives CASSQGQRIYGYTF.

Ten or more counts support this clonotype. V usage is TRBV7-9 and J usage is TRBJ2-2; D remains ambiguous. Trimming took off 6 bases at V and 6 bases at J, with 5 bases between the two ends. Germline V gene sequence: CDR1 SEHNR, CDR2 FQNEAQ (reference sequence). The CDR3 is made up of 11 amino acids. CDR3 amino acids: CASRGAGELFF. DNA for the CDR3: TGTGCCAGCAGGGGCGCCGGGGAGCTGTTTTTT.

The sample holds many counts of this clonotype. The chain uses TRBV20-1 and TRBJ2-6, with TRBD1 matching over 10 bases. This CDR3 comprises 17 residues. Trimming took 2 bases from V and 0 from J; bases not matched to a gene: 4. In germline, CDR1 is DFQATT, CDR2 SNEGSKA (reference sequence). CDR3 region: CSARPTGGLSGANVLTF. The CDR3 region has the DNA TGCAGTGCTAGACCGACAGGGGGCCTCTCTGGGGCCAACGTCCTGACTTTC.

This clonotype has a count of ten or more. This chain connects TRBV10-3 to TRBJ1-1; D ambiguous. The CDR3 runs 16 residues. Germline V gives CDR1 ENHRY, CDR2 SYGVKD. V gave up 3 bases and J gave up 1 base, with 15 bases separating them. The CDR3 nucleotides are TGTGCCATCAGTGACCCGACCACGGACGGGAACACTGAAGCTTTCTTT. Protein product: CAISDPTTDGNTEAFF.

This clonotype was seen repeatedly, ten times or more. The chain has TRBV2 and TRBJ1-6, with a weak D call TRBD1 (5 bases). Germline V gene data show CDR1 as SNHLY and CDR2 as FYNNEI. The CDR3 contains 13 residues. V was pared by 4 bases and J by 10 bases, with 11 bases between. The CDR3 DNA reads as TGTGCCAGCAGTGTAGGGGAAAGATCACCCCTCCACTTT. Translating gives CASSVGERSPLHF.

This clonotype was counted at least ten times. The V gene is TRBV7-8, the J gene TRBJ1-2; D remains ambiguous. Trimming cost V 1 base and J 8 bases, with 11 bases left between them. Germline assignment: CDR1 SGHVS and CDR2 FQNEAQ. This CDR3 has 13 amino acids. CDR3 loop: CASSLGGHPGYTF. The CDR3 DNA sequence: TGTGCCAGCAGCTTAGGCGGGCACCCGGGCTACACCTTC.

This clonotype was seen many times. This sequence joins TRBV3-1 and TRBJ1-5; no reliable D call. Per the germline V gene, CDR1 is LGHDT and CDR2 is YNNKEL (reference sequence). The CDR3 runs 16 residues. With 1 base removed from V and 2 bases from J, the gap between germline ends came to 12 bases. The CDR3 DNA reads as TGTGCCAGCAGCCAAGGTGTGGGGTCGGGCAATCAGCCCCAGCATTTT. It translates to CASSQGVGSGNQPQHF.

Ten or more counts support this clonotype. The CDR3 loop reads CASSFLEGALEETQYF. CDR3 DNA: TGTGCCAGCAGCTTTCTCGAGGGGGCATTAGAAGAGACCCAGTACTTC. V is TRBV5-6 and J is TRBJ2-5; the match to TRBD1 covers 7 bases. Germline CDR1 and CDR2: SGHDT and YYEEEE. The CDR3 spans 16 residues. J was trimmed by 3 bases and V by 2 bases; bases with no gene match: 10.

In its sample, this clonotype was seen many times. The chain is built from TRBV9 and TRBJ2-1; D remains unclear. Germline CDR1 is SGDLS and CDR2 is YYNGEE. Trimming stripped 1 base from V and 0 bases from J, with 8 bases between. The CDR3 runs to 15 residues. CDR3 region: CASSVWLSSYNEQFF. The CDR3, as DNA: TGTGCCAGCAGCGTATGGCTGAGCTCCTACAATGAGCAGTTCTTC. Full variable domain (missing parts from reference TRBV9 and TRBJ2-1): DSGVTQTPKHLITATGQRVTLRCSPRSGDLSVYWYQQSLDQGLQFLIQYYNGEERAKGNILERFSAQQFPDLHSELNLSSLELGDSALYFCASSVWLSSYNEQFFGPGTRLTVL.

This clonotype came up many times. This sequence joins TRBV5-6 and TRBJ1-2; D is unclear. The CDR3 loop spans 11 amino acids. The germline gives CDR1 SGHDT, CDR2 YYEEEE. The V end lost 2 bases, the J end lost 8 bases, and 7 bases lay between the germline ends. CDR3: CASSFRWGYTF. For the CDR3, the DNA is TGTGCCAGCAGCTTTAGGTGGGGCTACACCTTC.

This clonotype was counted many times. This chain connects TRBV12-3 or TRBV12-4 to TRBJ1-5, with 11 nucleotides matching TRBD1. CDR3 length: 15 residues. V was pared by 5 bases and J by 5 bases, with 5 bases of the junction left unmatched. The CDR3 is CASSPRTGGDQPQHF. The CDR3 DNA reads TGTGCCAGCAGTCCCCGGACAGGGGGCGATCAGCCCCAGCATTTT.

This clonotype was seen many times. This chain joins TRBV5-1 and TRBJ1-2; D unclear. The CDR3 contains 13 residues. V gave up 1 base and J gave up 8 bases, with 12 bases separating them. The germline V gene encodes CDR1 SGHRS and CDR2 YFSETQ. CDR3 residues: CASSLLGLEGYTF. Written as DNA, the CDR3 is TGCGCCAGCAGCTTGCTGGGCCTAGAGGGCTACACCTTC.

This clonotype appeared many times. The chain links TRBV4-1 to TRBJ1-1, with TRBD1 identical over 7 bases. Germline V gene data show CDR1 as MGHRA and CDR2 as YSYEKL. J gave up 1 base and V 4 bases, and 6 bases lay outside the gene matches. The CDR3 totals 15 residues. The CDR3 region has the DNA TGCGCCAGCAGCCCTTTCTACAGGGGGAACACTGAAGCTTTCTTT. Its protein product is CASSPFYRGNTEAFF.

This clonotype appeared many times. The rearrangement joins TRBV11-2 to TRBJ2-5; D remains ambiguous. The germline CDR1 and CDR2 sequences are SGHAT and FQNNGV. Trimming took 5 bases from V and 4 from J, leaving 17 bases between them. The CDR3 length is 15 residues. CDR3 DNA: TGTGCCAGCAGCCCCCTCCCGACAAGGGTAGAGACCCAGTACTTC. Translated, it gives CASSPLPTRVETQYF.